This T cell receptor beta chain derives from a study of blood T cell repertoires in COVID-19. Across the whole study: Sources were T cells, B-cell-depleted T cells, or PBMCs; the material itself was cDNA or gDNA.

With 2 bases clipped from V and 7 bases from J, the junction kept 6 bases outside the gene matches. The CDR3 is 15 residues long. Germline V gene lookup returns CDR1 SGHRS and CDR2 YFSETQ. Participants were aged about 18 to 90 years, lived in 20 to 25 US areas, and enrolled virtually. Generated by immunoSEQ multiplex PCR, the TCRdb table keeps only in-frame clones and is missing some. The sample records more than 200,000 clones, around 90% being singletons. The source material was PBMCs or T cells enriched from blood (not recorded which). This sequence was found in a woman under 40 who had been exposed to COVID-19. The gene calls are TRBV5-1 and TRBJ1-4; TRBD1 agrees at 9 bases. CDR3 residues: CASSLGDRGGEKLFF. CDR3 bases: TGCGCCAGCAGCTTAGGAGACAGGGGGGGTGAAAAACTGTTTTTT.